This record covers a single T cell receptor beta chain. What it binds is not known. The sample is drawn from a study of beta chain features in type 1 diabetes. Study-wide points: Shorter templates may be favored by PCR, equally so in patients and controls.

The investigators reverse transcribed all of the isolated RNA, so they sequenced expressed TCRB transcripts. The protocol was immunoSEQ multiplex PCR, while the TCRdb copy is restricted to in-frame clones and leaves out a portion. The sample shows about 130,000 clones, about a tenth of them seen only once. Germline V lookup: CDR1 SGHVS, CDR2 FQNEAQ. This CDR3 comprises 16 residues. V was pared by 7 bases and J by 0 bases, with 17 bases between. The source material was central memory CD4+ T cells from blood. This TCR was sampled from a man aged 18-30 years in good health. This chain joins TRBV7-8 and TRBJ2-3; the D gene is possibly TRBD2 (7 bases). CDR3 DNA sequence: TGTGCCAGCAAAACCCTGGGGGGGGCTAGCACAGATACGCAGTATTTT. Its translation is CASKTLGGASTDTQYF.